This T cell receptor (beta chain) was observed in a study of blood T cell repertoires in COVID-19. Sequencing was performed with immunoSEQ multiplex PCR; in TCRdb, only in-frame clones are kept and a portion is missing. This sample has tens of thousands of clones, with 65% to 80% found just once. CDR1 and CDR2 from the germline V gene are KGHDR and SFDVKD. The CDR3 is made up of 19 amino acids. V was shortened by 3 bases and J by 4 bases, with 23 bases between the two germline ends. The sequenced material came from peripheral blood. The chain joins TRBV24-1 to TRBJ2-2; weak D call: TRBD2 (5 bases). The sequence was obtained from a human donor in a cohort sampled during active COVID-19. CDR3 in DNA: TGTGCCACCAGTGATACTGGACGGGTCCCGGGGTTAGGCACCGGGGAGCTGTTTTTT. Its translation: CATSDTGRVPGLGTGELFF.